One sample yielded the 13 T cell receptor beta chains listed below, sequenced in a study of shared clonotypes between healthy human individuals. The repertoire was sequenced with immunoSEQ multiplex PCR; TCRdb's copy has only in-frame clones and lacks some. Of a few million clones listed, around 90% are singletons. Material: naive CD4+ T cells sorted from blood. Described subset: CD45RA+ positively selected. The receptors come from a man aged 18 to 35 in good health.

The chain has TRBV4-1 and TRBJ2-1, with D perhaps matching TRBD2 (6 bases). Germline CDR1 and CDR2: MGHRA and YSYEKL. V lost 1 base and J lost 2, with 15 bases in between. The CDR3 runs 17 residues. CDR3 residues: CASSQVIRRDAYNEQFF. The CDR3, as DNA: TGCGCCAGCAGCCAAGTTATCAGGCGGGACGCCTACAATGAGCAGTTCTTC.

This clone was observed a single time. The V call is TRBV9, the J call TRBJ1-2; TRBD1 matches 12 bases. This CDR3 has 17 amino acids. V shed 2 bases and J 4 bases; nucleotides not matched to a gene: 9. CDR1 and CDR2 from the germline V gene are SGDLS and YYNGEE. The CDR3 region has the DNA TGTGCCAGCAGCGTCGGGGGACAGGGGGCAACCCTCTATGGCTACACCTTC. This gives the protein CASSVGGQGATLYGYTF.

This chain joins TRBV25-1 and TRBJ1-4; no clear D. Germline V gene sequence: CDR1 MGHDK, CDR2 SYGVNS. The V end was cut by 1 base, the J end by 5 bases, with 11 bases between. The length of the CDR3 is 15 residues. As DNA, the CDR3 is TGTGCCAGCAGTGAATCGGGAGGGTTCAATGAAAAACTGTTTTTT. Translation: CASSESGGFNEKLFF.

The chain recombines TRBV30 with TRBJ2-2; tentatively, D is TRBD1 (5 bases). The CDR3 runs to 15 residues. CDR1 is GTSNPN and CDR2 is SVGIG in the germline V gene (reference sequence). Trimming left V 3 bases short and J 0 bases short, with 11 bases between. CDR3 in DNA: TGTGCCTGGAGAGCTGACAGCCCGAACACCGGGGAGCTGTTTTTT. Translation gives CAWRADSPNTGELFF.

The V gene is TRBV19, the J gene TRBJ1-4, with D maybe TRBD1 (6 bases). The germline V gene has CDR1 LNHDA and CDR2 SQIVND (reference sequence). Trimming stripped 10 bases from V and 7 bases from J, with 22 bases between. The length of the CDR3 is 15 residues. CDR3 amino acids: CATRDGGAGGEKLFF. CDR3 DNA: TGTGCCACACGCGACGGGGGGGCAGGCGGTGAAAAACTGTTTTTT.

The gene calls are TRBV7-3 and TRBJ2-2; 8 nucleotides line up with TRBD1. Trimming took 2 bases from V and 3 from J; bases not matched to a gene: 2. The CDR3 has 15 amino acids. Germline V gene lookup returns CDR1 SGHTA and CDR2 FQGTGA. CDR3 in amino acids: CASSLGQGDTGELFF. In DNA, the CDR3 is TGTGCCAGCAGCTTAGGACAGGGTGACACCGGGGAGCTGTTTTTT.

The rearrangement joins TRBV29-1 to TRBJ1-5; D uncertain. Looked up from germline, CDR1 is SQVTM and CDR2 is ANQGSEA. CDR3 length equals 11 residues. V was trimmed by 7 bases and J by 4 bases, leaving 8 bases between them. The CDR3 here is CSAEKNQPQHF. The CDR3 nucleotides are TGCAGCGCGGAAAAAAATCAGCCCCAGCATTTT.

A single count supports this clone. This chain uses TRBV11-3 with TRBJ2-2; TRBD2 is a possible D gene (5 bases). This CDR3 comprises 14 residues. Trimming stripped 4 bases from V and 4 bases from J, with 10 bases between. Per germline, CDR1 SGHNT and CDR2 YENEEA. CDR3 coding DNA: TGTGCCAGCAGCTCCATACGGGGCACCGGGGAGCTGTTTTTT. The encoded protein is CASSSIRGTGELFF.

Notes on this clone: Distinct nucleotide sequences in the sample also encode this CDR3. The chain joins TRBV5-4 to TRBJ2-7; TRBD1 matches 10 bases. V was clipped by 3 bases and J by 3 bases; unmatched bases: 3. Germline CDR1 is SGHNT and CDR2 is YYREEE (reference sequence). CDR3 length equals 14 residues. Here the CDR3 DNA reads TGTGCCAGCAGCTCCGGACAGGGGGGCTACGAGCAGTACTTC. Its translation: CASSSGQGGYEQYF.

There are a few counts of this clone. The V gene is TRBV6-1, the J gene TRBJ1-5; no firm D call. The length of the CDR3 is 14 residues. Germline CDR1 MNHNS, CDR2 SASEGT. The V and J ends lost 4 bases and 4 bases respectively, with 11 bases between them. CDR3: CASSGGLDNQPQHF. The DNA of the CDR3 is TGTGCCAGCAGTGGCGGGCTGGATAATCAGCCCCAGCATTTT.

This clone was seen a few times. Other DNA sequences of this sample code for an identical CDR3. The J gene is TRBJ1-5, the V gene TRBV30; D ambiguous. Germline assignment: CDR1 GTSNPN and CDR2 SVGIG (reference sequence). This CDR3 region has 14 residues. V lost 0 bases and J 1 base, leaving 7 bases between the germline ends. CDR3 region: CAWSVIGSNQPQHF. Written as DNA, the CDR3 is TGTGCCTGGAGTGTGATTGGAAGCAATCAGCCCCAGCATTTT.

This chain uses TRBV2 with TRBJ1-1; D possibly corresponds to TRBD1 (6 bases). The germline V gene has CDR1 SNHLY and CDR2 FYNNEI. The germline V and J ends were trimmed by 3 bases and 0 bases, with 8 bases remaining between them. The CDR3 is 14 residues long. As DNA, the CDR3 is TGTGCCAGCAGTGAGTACAGGGTGAACACTGAAGCTTTCTTT. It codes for CASSEYRVNTEAFF.

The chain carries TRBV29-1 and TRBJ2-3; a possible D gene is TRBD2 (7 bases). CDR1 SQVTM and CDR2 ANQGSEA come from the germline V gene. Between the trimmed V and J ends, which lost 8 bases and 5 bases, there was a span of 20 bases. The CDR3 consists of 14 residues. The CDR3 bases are TGCAGCACCGAGGGAGGGGGTTCAGTAGATACGCAGTATTTT. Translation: CSTEGGGSVDTQYF.